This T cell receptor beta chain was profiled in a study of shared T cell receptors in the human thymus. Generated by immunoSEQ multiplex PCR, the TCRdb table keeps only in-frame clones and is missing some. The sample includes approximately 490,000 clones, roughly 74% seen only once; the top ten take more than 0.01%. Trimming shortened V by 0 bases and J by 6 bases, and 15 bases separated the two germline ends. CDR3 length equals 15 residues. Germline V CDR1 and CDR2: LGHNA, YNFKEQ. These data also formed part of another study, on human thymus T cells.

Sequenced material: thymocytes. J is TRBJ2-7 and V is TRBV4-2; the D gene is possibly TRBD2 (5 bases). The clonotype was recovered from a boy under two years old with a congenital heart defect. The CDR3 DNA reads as TGTGCCAGCAGCCAAGAGACGCGGCTCCTAGCCGAGCAGTACTTC. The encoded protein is CASSQETRLLAEQYF.